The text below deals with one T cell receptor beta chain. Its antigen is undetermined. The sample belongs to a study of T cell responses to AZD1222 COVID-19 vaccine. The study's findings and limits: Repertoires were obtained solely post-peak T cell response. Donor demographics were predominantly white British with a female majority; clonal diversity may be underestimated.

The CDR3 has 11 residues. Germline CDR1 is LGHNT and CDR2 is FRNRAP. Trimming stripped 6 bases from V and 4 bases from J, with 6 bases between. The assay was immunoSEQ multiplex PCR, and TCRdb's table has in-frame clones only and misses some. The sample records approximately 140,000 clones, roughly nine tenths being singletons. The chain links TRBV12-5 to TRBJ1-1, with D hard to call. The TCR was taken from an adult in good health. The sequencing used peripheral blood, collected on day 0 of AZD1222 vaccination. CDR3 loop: CASGTGTEAFF. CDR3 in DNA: TGTGCTAGTGGGACTGGCACTGAAGCTTTCTTT.